This T cell receptor (beta chain) was profiled in a study of blood T cell repertoires in COVID-19. Sequencing was performed with immunoSEQ multiplex PCR; in TCRdb, only in-frame clones are kept and a portion is missing. Of 220,000 or so clones listed, 80% to 90% are singletons. The J segment lost 2 bases and the V segment lost 10 bases, leaving 11 bases of the junction unmatched. CDR1 and CDR2 from the germline V gene are ENHRY and SYGVKD. CDR3 size: 16 residues. Source material: PBMCs or T cells enriched from blood (not recorded which). The J gene is TRBJ2-2, the V gene TRBV10-3; 9 bases line up with TRBD2. The receptor was derived from a young woman in a cohort exposed to, infected with or recovered from COVID-19 (not recorded which). CDR3 in amino acids: CATGGGGRSNTGELFF. The CDR3 DNA is TGTGCCACCGGCGGGGGGGGGCGTTCAAACACCGGGGAGCTGTTTTTT.